A selection of T cell receptor beta chains follows, all from one sample in a study of cytomegalovirus exposure and HLA in healthy donors. Generated by immunoSEQ multiplex PCR, the TCRdb table keeps only in-frame clones and is missing some. The sample holds about 140,000 clones, around 75% seen once. The sequenced sample consisted of PBMCs. The source of these receptors is a woman under 40 in good health and CMV-seronegative. Both conserved end residues are part of each CDR3. The D gene is left open where the match is weak. Where a row states a size, it is once, few, many or the class of an expanded clone; other rows omit it.

size	D	V	J	DNA	CDR3
.	.	TRBV5-4	TRBJ2-1	TGTGCCAGCAGCTTGGAACCCCAGGATGAGCAGTTCTTC	CASSLEPQDEQFF
few	.	TRBV7-2	TRBJ1-5	TGTGCCAGCAGCTGGCGGGGCCACAATCAGCCCCAGCATTTT	CASSWRGHNQPQHF
.	TRBD2	TRBV7-6	TRBJ2-7	TGTGCCAGCAGCTTAGGGGCGGGGGGGTACGAGCAGTACTTC	CASSLGAGGYEQYF
.	.	TRBV28	TRBJ1-4	TGTGCCGTCACCGGGTCGGTCTCGGCTAATGAAAAACTGTTTTTT	CAVTGSVSANEKLFF
once	.	TRBV14	TRBJ1-1	TGTGGCAGCAGCGGGGAGGCGAACACTGAAGCTTTCTTT	CGSSGEANTEAFF
.	TRBD2	TRBV5-1	TRBJ2-5	TGCGCCAGCAGCTTGACCAGCGGGGGGATGGAGACCCAGTACTTC	CASSLTSGGMETQYF
few	TRBD2	TRBV11-2	TRBJ2-3	TGTGCCAGCAGCTTAGGGCTAGCGGGGGATACGCAGTATTTT	CASSLGLAGDTQYF
.	TRBD1	TRBV2	TRBJ2-5	TGTGCCAGCAGTCGACAGGGGCAAGAGACCCAGTACTTC	CASSRQGQETQYF
.	TRBD1	TRBV5-4	TRBJ2-3	TGTGCCAGCAGCGGCGGGACAGGCCCTGGCACAGATACGCAGTATTTT	CASSGGTGPGTDTQYF
few	.	TRBV7-9	TRBJ2-1	TGTGCCAGCAGCTTAGGGGCAGGGTCCTACAATGAGCAGTTCTTC	CASSLGAGSYNEQFF
.	TRBD2	TRBV6-5	TRBJ2-2	TGTGCCAGCAGGGGACTAGCGGGTGGGGAGCTGTTTTTT	CASRGLAGGELFF
.	TRBD2	TRBV6-1	TRBJ2-5	TGTGCCAGCTGGCCGAGCGGGGGGACGGGAGAGACCCAGTACTTC	CASWPSGGTGETQYF
few	.	TRBV5-1	TRBJ2-3	TGCGCCAGCAGCTGGGACACCCACACAGATACGCAGTATTTT	CASSWDTHTDTQYF
.	TRBD2	TRBV28	TRBJ2-1	TGTGCCAGCAGTTTATGGGCTAGCGGGAGAGTGAGTTCCTACAATGAGCAGTTCTTC	CASSLWASGRVSSYNEQFF
.	TRBD2	TRBV19	TRBJ2-5	TGTGCCAGTAGTAAACTAGCGGGAGGGGGAGAGACCCAGTACTTC	CASSKLAGGGETQYF
.	.	TRBV5-1	TRBJ2-2	TGCGCCAGCAGCTTGCCTCTAGGGAACACCGGGGAGCTGTTTTTT	CASSLPLGNTGELFF
.	TRBD1	TRBV5-6	TRBJ2-7	TGTGCCAGCGATCCTGGGACAGGGGGTAGTGACGAGCAGTACTTC	CASDPGTGGSDEQYF
.	TRBD1	TRBV5-6	TRBJ2-5	TGTGCCAGCAGCAGACAGGGGACCCAAGAGACCCAGTACTTC	CASSRQGTQETQYF
.	.	TRBV10-2	TRBJ1-6	TGCGCCAGCAGTCCGGGGAATAATTCACCCCTCCACTTT	CASSPGNNSPLHF
.	TRBD1	TRBV5-4	TRBJ2-1	TGTGCCAGCAGCGACCCGGGACAGGGCCTCTACAATGAGCAGTTCTTC	CASSDPGQGLYNEQFF
.	.	TRBV7-2	TRBJ2-5	TGTGCCAGCAGCTTACGGCAGGCGGGGGAGACCCAGTACTTC	CASSLRQAGETQYF
.	TRBD1	TRBV6-1	TRBJ1-5	TGTGCCAGCAGTGTTGGGACAGTCCCCAATCAGCCCCAGCATTTT	CASSVGTVPNQPQHF
few	.	TRBV4-2	TRBJ1-1	TGTGCCAGCAGCCAAGACGACAGGCCCAGTTTTTTT	CASSQDDRPSFF
.	.	TRBV5-1	TRBJ1-1	TGCGCCAGCAGCTTGACAGATTACACTGAAGCTTTCTTT	CASSLTDYTEAFF
.	TRBD2	TRBV7-2	TRBJ2-3	TGTGCCAGCAGCCTGGGACTAGCGGGGGGCACAGATACGCAGTATTTT	CASSLGLAGGTDTQYF
.	TRBD2	TRBV5-4	TRBJ2-1	TGTGCCAGCAGCGACGGGACTAGCGGAAATGAGCAGTTCTTC	CASSDGTSGNEQFF
.	TRBD2	TRBV7-2	TRBJ2-3	TGTGCCAGCAGCCCGGCCAGCGGGAGGGCCGTAGATACGCAGTATTTT	CASSPASGRAVDTQYF
few	.	TRBV9	TRBJ2-6	TGTGCCAGCAGCTCCCGTCTCAGCTCTGGGGCCAACGTCCTGACTTTC	CASSSRLSSGANVLTF
few	.	TRBV11-2	TRBJ2-5	TGTGCCAGCCCCGGAGGAGCTGAAGAGACCCAGTACTTC	CASPGGAEETQYF
.	TRBD1	TRBV10-1	TRBJ2-4	TGCGCCCCAGGGGGCAACAACATTCAGTACTTC	CAPGGNNIQYF
.	.	TRBV7-9	TRBJ1-2	TGTGCCAGCAGCTTACGAGGGGAGGGTGGCTACACCTTC	CASSLRGEGGYTF
.	TRBD1	TRBV7-6	TRBJ1-1	TGTGCCAGCAGCTCCAGCTCGGGACAGCTGAACACTGAAGCTTTCTTT	CASSSSSGQLNTEAFF
.	TRBD1	TRBV5-4	TRBJ2-2	TGTGCCAGCAGTCCTAGGGGGCTGATCACCGGGGAGCTGTTTTTT	CASSPRGLITGELFF
.	TRBD1	TRBV9	TRBJ2-1	TGTGCCAGCAGCGCGCGGACAGGGGTCTACAATGAGCAGTTCTTC	CASSARTGVYNEQFF
.	.	TRBV2	TRBJ2-7	TGTGCCAGCAGTGAACGGGTAGGGGCCGAGCAGTACTTC	CASSERVGAEQYF
.	TRBD2	TRBV19	TRBJ2-3	TGTGCCAGTAGTCTAGGGACTAGCGGGGGCGTCTACACAGATACGCAGTATTTT	CASSLGTSGGVYTDTQYF
few	.	TRBV28	TRBJ1-1	TGTGCCAGCAGGAACCTCGAGGCGGGGAGAAAAGCTTTCTTT	CASRNLEAGRKAFF
.	.	TRBV11-2	TRBJ2-1	TGTGCCAGCACACCGACCGCGGGGCTCTCCTACAATGAGCAGTTCTTC	CASTPTAGLSYNEQFF
.	.	TRBV5-1	TRBJ2-2	TGCGCCAGCAGTACTGCTAGGGGGAACACCGGGGAGCTGTTTTTT	CASSTARGNTGELFF
.	TRBD2	TRBV19	TRBJ2-3	TGTGCCAGTAGTCAGGAGCGGGAGCACACAGATACGCAGTATTTT	CASSQEREHTDTQYF
.	.	TRBV25-1	TRBJ1-1	TGTGCCAGCAGTGTCAGTGGAGGTGACACTGAAGCTTTCTTT	CASSVSGGDTEAFF
few	TRBD1	TRBV19	TRBJ1-1	TGTGCCAGTAGGATACAGGGGAAAGGTAGTGAAGCTTTCTTT	CASRIQGKGSEAFF
.	.	TRBV19	TRBJ1-1	TGTGCCAGTAGCAATTCGATCGGGGGGGGCCTAGTCACTGAAGCTTTCTTT	CASSNSIGGGLVTEAFF
once	TRBD1	TRBV9	TRBJ2-1	TGTGCCAGCAGCGGCCCGACAGGGGGCTCTAAAACAGAGCAGTTCTTC	CASSGPTGGSKTEQFF
.	TRBD2	TRBV4-1	TRBJ2-5	TGCGCCAGCAGCCGTCAAACTAGCGGGGGGGCCAGTGGAGAGACCCAGTACTTC	CASSRQTSGGASGETQYF
.	.	TRBV11-2	TRBJ2-2	TGTGCCAGCAGCCTCCGTGGGCCGGGGGAGCTGTTTTTT	CASSLRGPGELFF
.	.	TRBV11-2	TRBJ1-1	TGTGCCAGCAGCTTATCTACTATAGCCTCCGAGGCAGGGCTAGCTTTCTTT	CASSLSTIASEAGLAFF
few	.	TRBV4-1	TRBJ2-3	TGCGCCAGCAGCCAAGAGGACTTGGATACGCAGTATTTT	CASSQEDLDTQYF
few	TRBD1	TRBV6-5	TRBJ1-2	TGTGCCAGCAGTTACGGGCTGACAGGGGGCTACACCTTC	CASSYGLTGGYTF
.	TRBD2	TRBV5-1	TRBJ2-5	TGCGCCAGCAGGCGGGGGGACACTCCGGTAGAGACCCAGTACTTC	CASRRGDTPVETQYF
.	.	TRBV28	TRBJ2-5	TGTGCCAGCAGTTTGTCAGGGGCGACCGGAGAGACCCAGTACTTC	CASSLSGATGETQYF
few	.	TRBV7-2	TRBJ2-5	TGTGCCAGCAGCTTTACCGGGGAGGAGACCCAGTACTTC	CASSFTGEETQYF
.	.	TRBV6-1	TRBJ1-4	TGTGCCAGCAGTCCTCAAGGGGGGGAGACTGAAAAACTGTTTTTT	CASSPQGGETEKLFF